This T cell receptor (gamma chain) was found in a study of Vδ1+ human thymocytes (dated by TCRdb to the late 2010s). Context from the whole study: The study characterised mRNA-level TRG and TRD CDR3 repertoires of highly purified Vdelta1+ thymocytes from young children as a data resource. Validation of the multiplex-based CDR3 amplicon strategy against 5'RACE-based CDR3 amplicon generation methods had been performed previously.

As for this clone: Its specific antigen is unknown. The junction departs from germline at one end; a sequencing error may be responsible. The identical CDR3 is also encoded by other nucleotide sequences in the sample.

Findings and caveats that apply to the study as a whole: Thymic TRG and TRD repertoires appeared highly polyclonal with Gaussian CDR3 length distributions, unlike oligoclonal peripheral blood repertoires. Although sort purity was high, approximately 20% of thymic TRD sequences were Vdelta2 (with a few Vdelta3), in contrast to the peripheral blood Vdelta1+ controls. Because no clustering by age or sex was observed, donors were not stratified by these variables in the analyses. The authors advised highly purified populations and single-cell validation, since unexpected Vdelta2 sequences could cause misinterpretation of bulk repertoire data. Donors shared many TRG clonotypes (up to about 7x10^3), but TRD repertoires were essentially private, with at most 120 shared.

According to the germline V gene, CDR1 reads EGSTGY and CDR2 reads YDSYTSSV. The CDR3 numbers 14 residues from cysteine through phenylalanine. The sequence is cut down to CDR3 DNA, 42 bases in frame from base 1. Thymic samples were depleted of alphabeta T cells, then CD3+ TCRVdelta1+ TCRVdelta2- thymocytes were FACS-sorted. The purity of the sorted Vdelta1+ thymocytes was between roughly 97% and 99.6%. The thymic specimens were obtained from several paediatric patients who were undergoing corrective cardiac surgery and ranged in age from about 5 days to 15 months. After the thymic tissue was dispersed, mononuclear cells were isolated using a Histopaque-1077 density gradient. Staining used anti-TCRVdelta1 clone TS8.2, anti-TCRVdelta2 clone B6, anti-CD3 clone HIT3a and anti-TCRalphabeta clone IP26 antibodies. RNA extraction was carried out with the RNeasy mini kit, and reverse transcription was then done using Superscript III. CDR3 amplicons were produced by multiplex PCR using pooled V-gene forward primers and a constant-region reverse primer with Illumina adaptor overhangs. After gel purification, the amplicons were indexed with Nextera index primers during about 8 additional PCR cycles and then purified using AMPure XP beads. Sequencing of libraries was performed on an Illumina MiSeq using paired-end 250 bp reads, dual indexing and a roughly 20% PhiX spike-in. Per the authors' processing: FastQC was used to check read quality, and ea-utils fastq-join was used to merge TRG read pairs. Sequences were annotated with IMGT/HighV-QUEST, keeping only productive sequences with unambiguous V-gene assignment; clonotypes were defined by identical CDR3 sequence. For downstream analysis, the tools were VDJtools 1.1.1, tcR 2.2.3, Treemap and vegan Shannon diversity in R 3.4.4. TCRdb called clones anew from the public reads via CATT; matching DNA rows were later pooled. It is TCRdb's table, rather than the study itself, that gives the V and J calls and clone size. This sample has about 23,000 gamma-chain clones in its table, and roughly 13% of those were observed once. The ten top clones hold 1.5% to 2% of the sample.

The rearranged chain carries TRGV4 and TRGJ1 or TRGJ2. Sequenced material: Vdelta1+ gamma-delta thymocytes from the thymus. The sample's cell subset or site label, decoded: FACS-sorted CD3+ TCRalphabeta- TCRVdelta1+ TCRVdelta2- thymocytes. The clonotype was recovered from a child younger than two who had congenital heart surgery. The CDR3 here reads CATWNGSYYYKKLF. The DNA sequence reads TGTGCCACCTGGAATGGGTCCTATTATTATAAGAAACTCTTT.